The clone carrying this T cell receptor (beta chain) was recorded at least ten times. Amplification of ligated cDNA took four PCR rounds with SP2 and nested alpha and beta constant primers. In TCRdb, the 5' RACE reads were re-called with MiXCR into one record per CDR3 protein. The sample lists roughly 60,000 distinct CDR3 sequences, approximately 8% seen once, with 19% in the top ten. The entry originates in a study of naive and memory T cell subsets. The CDR3 is 15 amino acids. Germline CDR1 DFQATT, CDR2 SNEGSKA (reference sequence). V lost 2 bases, J lost 7 bases, and 6 bases stayed unmatched. The library had UMIs added by 3' ligation of an oligonucleotide to TCR cDNA. RNA was extracted from over 2 ml of whole blood of healthy adults. Input was about 1 to 1000 ng of DNase-treated total RNA without cell sorting.

The chain links TRBV20-1 to TRBJ2-1; TRBD1 aligns across 12 bases. The TCR originated in a female donor in good health. In DNA, the CDR3 is TGCAGTGCTAGAACCGCGGGACAGGGGGCGAATGAGCAGTTCTTC. Translation gives CSARTAGQGANEQFF.